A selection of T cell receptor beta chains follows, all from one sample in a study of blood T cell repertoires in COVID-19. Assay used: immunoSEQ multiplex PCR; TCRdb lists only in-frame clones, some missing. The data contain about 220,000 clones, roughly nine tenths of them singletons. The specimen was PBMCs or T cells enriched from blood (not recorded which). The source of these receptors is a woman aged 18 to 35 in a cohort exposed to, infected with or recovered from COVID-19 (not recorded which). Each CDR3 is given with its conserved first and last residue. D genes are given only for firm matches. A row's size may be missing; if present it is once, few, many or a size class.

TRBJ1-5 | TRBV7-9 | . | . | TGTGCCAGCAGCTTAGCGTGGGGGGGCGAGCCCCAGCATTTT | CASSLAWGGEPQHF
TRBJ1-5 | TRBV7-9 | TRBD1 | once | TGTGCCAGCAGCACGGGACAGAGCAATCAGCCCCAGCATTTT | CASSTGQSNQPQHF
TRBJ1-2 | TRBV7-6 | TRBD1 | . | TGTGCCAGCAGCCCGACGTTGCGACAGGGGGCGGGTAACTATGGCTACACCTTC | CASSPTLRQGAGNYGYTF
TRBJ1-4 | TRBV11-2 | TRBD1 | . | TGTGCCAGCAGCCCGGGGACAGTCCAACCTTGGGGTGAAAAACTGTTTTTT | CASSPGTVQPWGEKLFF
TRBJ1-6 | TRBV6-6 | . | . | TGTGCCAGCAGTCTCGACCAGGGGCGATCTCCCCCCCATAATTCACCCCTCCACTTT | CASSLDQGRSPPHNSPLHF
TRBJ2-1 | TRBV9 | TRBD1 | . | TGTGCCAGCAGCGTAGCCGGACAGGGCCTAAATGAGCAGTTCTTC | CASSVAGQGLNEQFF
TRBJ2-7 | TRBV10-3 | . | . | TGTGCCACTCAGGGGTTGGGCGGGAGCTTCTACGAGCAGTACTTC | CATQGLGGSFYEQYF
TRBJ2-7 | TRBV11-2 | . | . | TGTGCCAGCAGCTCTACTGCCTACGAGCAGTACTTC | CASSSTAYEQYF
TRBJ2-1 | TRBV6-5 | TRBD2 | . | TGTGCCAGCAGTTCCTTAGCGGGGGCTGGCGGTGAGCAGTTCTTC | CASSSLAGAGGEQFF
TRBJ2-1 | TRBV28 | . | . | TGTGCCAGCAGTTTATCGAAGGCGGGGAATGAGCAGTTCTTC | CASSLSKAGNEQFF
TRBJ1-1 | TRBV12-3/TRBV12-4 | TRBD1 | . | TGTGCCAGCAGCAGGGACAGTGAAGCTTTCTTT | CASSRDSEAFF
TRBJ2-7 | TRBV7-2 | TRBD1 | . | TGTGCCAGCAGCTTTCGACAGGGCGTATCCTACGAGCAGTACTTC | CASSFRQGVSYEQYF
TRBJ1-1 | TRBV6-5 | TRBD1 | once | TGTGCCAGCAGTTACGCCGCAACAGGGGAGACTGAAGCTTTCTTT | CASSYAATGETEAFF
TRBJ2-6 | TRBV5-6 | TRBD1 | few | TGTGCCAGCAGCTCACCGGGACAGGGAGGTGGGGCCAACGTCCTGACTTTC | CASSSPGQGGGANVLTF
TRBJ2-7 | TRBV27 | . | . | TGTGCCAGCAGTTCAACCGGCTACGAGCAGTACTTC | CASSSTGYEQYF
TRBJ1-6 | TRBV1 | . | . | TGCACCAGCAGCCAAGTCGATATGCAGAATTCACCCCTCCACTTT | CTSSQVDMQNSPLHF
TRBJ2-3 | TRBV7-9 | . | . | TGTGCCAGCAGCCCTTTCCCAGATACGCAGTATTTT | CASSPFPDTQYF
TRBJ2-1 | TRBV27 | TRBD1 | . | TGTGCCAGCAGTTTAACAGGGGGCCCCTACAATGAGCAGTTCTTC | CASSLTGGPYNEQFF
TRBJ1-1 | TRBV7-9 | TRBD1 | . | TGTGCCAGCAGCTCACAGGGGTTCACTGAAGCTTTCTTT | CASSSQGFTEAFF
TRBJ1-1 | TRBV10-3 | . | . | TGTGCCATCAGTGGCGAACAGGGCACGAACACTGAAGCTTTCTTT | CAISGEQGTNTEAFF
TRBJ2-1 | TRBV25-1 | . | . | TGTGCCAGCAGTGAATACAGGGGCAATGAGCAGTTCTTC | CASSEYRGNEQFF
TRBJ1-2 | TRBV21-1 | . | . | TGTGCCAGCAACCCTGACAGGGGTGAATATGGCTACACCTTC | CASNPDRGEYGYTF